A selection of T cell receptor beta chains follows, all from one sample in a study of cytomegalovirus exposure and HLA in healthy donors. Measured with immunoSEQ multiplex PCR; TCRdb has only the in-frame clones, and not every one. The sample consists of 150,000 to 200,000 clones, 81% of them appearing once. Sequences were obtained from PBMCs. The origin of the receptors is a woman aged 18-29 years in good health and CMV-seropositive. The CDR3 runs from the conserved cysteine through the conserved F or W. D genes are given only for firm matches. Size is omitted from some rows. Given values are once, few, many or a class for expanded clones.

length,size,V,J,D,CDR3,DNA
13,-,TRBV6-5,TRBJ2-1,-,CASSEALAYEQFF,TGTGCCAGCAGTGAAGCGCTAGCCTATGAGCAGTTCTTC
16,-,TRBV19,TRBJ2-1,TRBD2,CASSPLVAGVNNEQFF,TGTGCCAGTAGTCCCCTAGTAGCGGGAGTCAACAATGAGCAGTTCTTC
15,-,TRBV2,TRBJ1-6,TRBD1,CASTGTGNYNSPLHF,TGTGCCAGCACCGGGACAGGGAACTATAATTCACCCCTCCACTTT
15,-,TRBV6-1,TRBJ2-5,TRBD1,CASSEAQGVQETQYF,TGTGCCAGCAGTGAAGCGCAGGGGGTCCAAGAGACCCAGTACTTC
15,once,TRBV5-4,TRBJ1-2,-,CASSVTGGDYYGYTF,TGTGCCAGCAGCGTGACGGGAGGGGATTACTATGGCTACACCTTC
14,-,TRBV6-5,TRBJ2-5,-,CASSYQGGQETQYF,TGTGCCAGCAGTTACCAAGGGGGTCAAGAGACCCAGTACTTC
13,-,TRBV5-1,TRBJ2-7,-,CASSLEVGYEQYF,TGCGCCAGCAGCTTGGAGGTCGGGTACGAGCAGTACTTC
16,-,TRBV9,TRBJ2-2,TRBD2,CASSVGLAGAGGELFF,TGTGCCAGCAGCGTAGGGCTAGCGGGGGCCGGCGGGGAGCTGTTTTTT
13,-,TRBV18,TRBJ1-1,-,CASSLSVNTEAFF,TGTGCCAGCTCACTTTCTGTGAACACTGAAGCTTTCTTT
15,-,TRBV7-9,TRBJ1-5,TRBD1,CASSPTTGQNQPQHF,TGTGCCAGCAGCCCTACGACAGGGCAGAATCAGCCCCAGCATTTT
11,-,TRBV2,TRBJ2-6,-,CASITEYGLTF,TGTGCCAGCATCACAGAATACGGCCTGACTTTC
15,-,TRBV19,TRBJ1-1,TRBD1,CASSKPGGASTEAFF,TGTGCCAGTAGTAAGCCAGGGGGCGCGTCCACTGAAGCTTTCTTT
15,-,TRBV10-3,TRBJ1-2,TRBD1,CAIRAGGAGPDGYTF,TGTGCCATCAGGGCAGGGGGCGCAGGACCAGATGGCTACACCTTC
17,-,TRBV5-6,TRBJ2-7,TRBD2,CASSSQSSGTRRYEQYF,TGTGCCAGCAGCTCCCAGTCGTCCGGGACTAGGAGGTACGAGCAGTACTTC
15,-,TRBV5-6,TRBJ1-2,-,CASSLAGETPDGYTF,TGTGCCAGCAGCTTGGCAGGGGAAACACCGGATGGCTACACCTTC
13,few,TRBV7-6,TRBJ1-5,-,CASSLGRDQPQHF,TGTGCTAGCAGCTTAGGCAGGGATCAGCCCCAGCATTTT
12,-,TRBV6-6,TRBJ1-4,-,CASGLRVEKLFF,TGTGCCAGCGGTCTCAGGGTCGAAAAACTGTTTTTT
16,-,TRBV7-2,TRBJ2-3,TRBD2,CASSRTSGGAWGTQYF,TGTGCCAGCAGCCGGACTAGCGGGGGGGCATGGGGTACGCAGTATTTT
15,once,TRBV9,TRBJ1-1,-,CASSVRPGGNTEAFF,TGTGCCAGCAGCGTCCGACCGGGAGGGAACACTGAAGCTTTCTTT
15,-,TRBV4-2,TRBJ2-2,-,CASSQGDTNPGELFF,TGTGCCAGCAGCCAAGGGGACACCAACCCCGGGGAGCTGTTTTTT
13,-,TRBV11-3,TRBJ1-1,-,CASSFMSQGMTFF,TGTGCCAGCAGCTTCATGTCACAGGGTATGACTTTCTTT
13,few,TRBV6-4,TRBJ1-5,-,CASSPGPTQPQHF,TGTGCCAGCAGTCCAGGGCCCACTCAGCCCCAGCATTTT